The TCR beta chain under discussion was sequenced for a study of blood T cell repertoires in COVID-19 (TCRdb year 2020). Describing the broader study: The collaborator samples originated in the United States, Italy and Spain and spanned the acute and convalescent phases of COVID-19. The dataset comprised deeply sampled blood TCRbeta repertoires from subjects exposed to, actively infected with, or recovered from COVID-19. The sample metadata nearly always contained a de-identified subject ID, COVID-19 status, age in years and sex. The prospective study material was composed of cDNA or gDNA derived from T cells, B-cell-depleted T cells, or PBMCs. The samples were drawn from the first 160 participants of the ongoing ImmuneRACE study and from 1,200 or so subjects provided by 6 global collaborators. HLA class I and class II types, where available, came from metadata supplied by the sample provider rather than from assay-based typing. The repertoires were released in a freely available public database intended as a resource for research on the immune response to SARS-CoV-2. Study-wide findings and limitations: The quantity of clinical and demographic metadata differed by source and by participant and was supplied without curation.

Enrolling through a virtual design, the prospective study's participants ranged in age from roughly 18 to 90 years and lived across 20 to 30 United States geographic areas. In the prospective study, cohorts were assigned on the basis of participant-reported clinical history obtained from a screening survey and a study questionnaire. In the prospective study, whole blood, serum and a nasopharyngeal or oropharyngeal swab were collected from each participant by mobile phlebotomists. Additional blood draws and questionnaires over an approximately two-month period could optionally be provided by prospective study participants. Before DNA extraction, prospective study blood samples were shipped either frozen or at room temperature. V drops 3 bases and J drops 4 bases, leaving 12 bases in between. CDR1 and CDR2 (SGHAT, FQDESV) derive from the germline V gene (reference sequence). The CDR3 numbers 14 residues from cysteine through phenylalanine. Of the read, only the CDR3 DNA is kept; its 42 bases are in frame from base 1.

With respect to this clone: Its binding antigen is unknown. No quality values exist for individual bases; no much larger clone is one base distant.

TCRbeta CDR3 regions were amplified from genomic DNA using the immunoSEQ Assay, a bias-controlled multiplex PCR. In the source study's methods: The number of nucleated cells in each sample was estimated from the amplification of reference gene primers within the assay. To quantify the absolute abundance of each unique TCRbeta CDR3 rearrangement, sequence reads were collapsed and filtered. For each sample, productive Simpson clonality was calculated as the square root of Simpson's diversity index across productive rearrangements. TCRdb re-hosts the immuneACCESS table, in-frame sequences only. Its copies lack some clones; in the studies checked, an unresolved V gene accounts for under half of them, and the cause for the rest is not known. D and trimming were read from the DNA, whereas the V and J calls and clone size are those reported in that table. In this sample the table shows hundreds of thousands of clones, 87% of which occur a single time. The leading ten clones occupy just under 2% of the sample.

The TCR comes from a woman in her late teens or twenties with acute COVID-19. The chain uses TRBV11-1 and TRBJ1-1; possibly the D gene is TRBD1, per 6 matching bases. The sample comprised PBMCs or T cells enriched from blood (not recorded which). For the CDR3, the sequence is CASSFDRGGTEAFF. The DNA is as follows: TGTGCCAGCAGCTTCGATCGAGGGGGCACTGAAGCTTTCTTT.